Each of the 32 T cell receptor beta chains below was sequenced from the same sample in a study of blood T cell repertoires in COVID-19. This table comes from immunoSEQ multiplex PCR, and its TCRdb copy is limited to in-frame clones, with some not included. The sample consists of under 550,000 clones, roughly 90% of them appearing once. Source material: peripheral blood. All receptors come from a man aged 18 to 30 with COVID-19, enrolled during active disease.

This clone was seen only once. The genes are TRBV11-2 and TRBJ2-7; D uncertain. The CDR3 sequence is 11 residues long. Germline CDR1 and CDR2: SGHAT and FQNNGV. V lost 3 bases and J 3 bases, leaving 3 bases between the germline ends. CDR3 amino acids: CASSFLYEQYF. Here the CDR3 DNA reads TGTGCCAGCAGCTTTCTCTACGAGCAGTACTTC.

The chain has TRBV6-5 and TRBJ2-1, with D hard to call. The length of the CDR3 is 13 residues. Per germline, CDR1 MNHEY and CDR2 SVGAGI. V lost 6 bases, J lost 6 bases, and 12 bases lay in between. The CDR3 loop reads CASSYPPSNEQFF. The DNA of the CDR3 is TGTGCCAGCAGCTACCCCCCTAGCAATGAGCAGTTCTTC.

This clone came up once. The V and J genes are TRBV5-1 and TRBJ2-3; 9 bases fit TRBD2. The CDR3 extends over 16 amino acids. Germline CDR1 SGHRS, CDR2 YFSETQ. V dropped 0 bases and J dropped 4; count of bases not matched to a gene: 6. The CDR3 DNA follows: TGCGCCAGCAGCTTGGCCGCGGGAGGGTTCTCAGATACGCAGTATTTT. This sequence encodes CASSLAAGGFSDTQYF.

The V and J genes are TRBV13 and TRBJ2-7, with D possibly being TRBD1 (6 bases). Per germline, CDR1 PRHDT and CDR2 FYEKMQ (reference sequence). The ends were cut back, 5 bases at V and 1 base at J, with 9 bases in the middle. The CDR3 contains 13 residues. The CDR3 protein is CASSAGASYEQYF. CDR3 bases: TGTGCCAGCAGCGCAGGGGCGTCCTACGAGCAGTACTTC.

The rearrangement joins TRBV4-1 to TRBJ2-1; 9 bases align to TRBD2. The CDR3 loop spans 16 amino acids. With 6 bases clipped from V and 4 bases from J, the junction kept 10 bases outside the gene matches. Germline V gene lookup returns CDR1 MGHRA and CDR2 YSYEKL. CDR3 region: CASRPALSGGYNEQFF. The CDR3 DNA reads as TGCGCCAGCAGGCCCGCTCTAAGCGGGGGGTACAATGAGCAGTTCTTC.

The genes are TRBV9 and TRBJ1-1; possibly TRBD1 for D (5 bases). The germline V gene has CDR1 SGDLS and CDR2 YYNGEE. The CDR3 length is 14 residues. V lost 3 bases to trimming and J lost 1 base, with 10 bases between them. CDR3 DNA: TGTGCCAGCAGCGCTCTAACAGGGAACACTGAAGCTTTCTTT. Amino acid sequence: CASSALTGNTEAFF.

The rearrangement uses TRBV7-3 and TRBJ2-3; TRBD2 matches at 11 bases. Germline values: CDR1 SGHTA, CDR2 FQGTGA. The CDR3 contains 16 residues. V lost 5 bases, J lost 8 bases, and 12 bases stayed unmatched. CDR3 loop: CASSLGLAGHQGTQYF. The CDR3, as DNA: TGTGCCAGCAGCCTCGGACTAGCGGGTCACCAGGGTACGCAGTATTTT.

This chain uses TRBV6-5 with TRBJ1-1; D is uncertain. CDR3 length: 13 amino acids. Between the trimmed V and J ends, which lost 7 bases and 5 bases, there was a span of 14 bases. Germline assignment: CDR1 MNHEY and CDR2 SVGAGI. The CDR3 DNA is TGTGCCAGCACCGCCGGTTCCAAAACTGAAGCTTTCTTT. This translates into CASTAGSKTEAFF.

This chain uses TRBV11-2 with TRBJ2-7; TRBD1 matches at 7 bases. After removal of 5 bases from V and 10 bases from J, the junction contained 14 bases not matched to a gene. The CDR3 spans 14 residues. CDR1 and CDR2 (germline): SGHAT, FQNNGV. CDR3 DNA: TGTGCCAGCAGCCCCCAAGACAGGGCTCTCTCCCAGTACTTC. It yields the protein CASSPQDRALSQYF. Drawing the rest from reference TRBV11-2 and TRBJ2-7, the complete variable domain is EAGVAQSPRYKIIEKRQSVAFWCNPISGHATLYWYQQILGQGPKLLIQFQNNGVVDDSQLPKDRFSAERLKGVDSTLKIQPAKLEDSAVYLCASSPQDRALSQYFGPGTRLTVT.

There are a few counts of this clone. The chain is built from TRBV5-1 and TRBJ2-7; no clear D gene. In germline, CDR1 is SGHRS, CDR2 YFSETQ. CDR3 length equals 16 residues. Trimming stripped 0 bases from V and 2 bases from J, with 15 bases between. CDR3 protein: CASSLDRGEGTYEQYF. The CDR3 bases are TGCGCCAGCAGCTTGGATCGAGGAGAAGGCACCTACGAGCAGTACTTC.

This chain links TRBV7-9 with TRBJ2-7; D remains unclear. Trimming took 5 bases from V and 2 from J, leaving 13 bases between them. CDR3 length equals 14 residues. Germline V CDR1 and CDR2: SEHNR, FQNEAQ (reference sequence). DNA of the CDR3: TGTGCCAGCAGCCTCTCGGGTCGGACCTACGAGCAGTACTTC. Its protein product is CASSLSGRTYEQYF.

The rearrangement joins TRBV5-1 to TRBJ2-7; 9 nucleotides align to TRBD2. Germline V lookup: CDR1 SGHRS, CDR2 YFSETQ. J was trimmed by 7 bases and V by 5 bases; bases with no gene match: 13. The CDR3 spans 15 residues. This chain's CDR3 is CASSAGTSNVPEQYF. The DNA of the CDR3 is TGCGCCAGCAGTGCCGGGACTAGCAACGTACCTGAGCAGTACTTC.

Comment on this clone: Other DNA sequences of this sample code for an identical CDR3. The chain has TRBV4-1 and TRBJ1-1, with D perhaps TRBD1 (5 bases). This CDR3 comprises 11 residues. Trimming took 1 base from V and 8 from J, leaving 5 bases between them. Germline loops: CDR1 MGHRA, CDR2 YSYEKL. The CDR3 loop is CASSQGGEAFF. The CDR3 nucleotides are TGCGCCAGCAGCCAAGGGGGCGAAGCTTTCTTT.

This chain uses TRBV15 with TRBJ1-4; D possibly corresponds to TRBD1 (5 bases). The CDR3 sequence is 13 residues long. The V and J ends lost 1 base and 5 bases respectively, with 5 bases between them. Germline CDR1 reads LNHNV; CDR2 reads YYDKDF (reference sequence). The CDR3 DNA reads TGTGCCACCAGCAGAGCAGGGAATGAAAAACTGTTTTTT. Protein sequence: CATSRAGNEKLFF.

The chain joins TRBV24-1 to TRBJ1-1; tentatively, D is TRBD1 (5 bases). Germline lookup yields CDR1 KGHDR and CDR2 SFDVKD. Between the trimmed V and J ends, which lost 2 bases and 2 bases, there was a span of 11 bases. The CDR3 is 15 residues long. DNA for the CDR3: TGTGCCACCAGTGATTCTTCAACAGGTAACACTGAAGCTTTCTTT. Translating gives CATSDSSTGNTEAFF.

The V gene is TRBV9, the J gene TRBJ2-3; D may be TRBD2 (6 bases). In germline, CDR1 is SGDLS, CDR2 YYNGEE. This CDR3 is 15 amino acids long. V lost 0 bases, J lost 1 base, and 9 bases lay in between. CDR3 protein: CASSVGPGGTDTQYF. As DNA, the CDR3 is TGTGCCAGCAGCGTAGGACCGGGGGGCACAGATACGCAGTATTTT.

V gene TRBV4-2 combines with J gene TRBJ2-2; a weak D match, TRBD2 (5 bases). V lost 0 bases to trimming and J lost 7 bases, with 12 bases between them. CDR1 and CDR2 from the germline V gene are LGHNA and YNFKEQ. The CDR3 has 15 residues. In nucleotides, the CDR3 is TGTGCCAGCAGCCAAGAAGGGCTAGCCAACGGGGAGCTGTTTTTT. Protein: CASSQEGLANGELFF.

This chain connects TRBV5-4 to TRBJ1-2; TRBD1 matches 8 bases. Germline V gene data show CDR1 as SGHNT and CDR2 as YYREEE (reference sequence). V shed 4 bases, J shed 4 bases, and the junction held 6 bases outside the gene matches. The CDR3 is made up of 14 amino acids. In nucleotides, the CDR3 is TGTGCCAGCAGCCCTGGACAGGGCGTCTATGGCTACACCTTC. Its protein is CASSPGQGVYGYTF.

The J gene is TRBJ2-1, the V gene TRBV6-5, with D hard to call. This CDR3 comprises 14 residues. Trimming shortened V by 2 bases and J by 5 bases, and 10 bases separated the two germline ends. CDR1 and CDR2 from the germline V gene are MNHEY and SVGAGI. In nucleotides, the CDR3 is TGTGCCAGCAGTTACGGCCCGCTTAACAATGAGCAGTTCTTC. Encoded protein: CASSYGPLNNEQFF.

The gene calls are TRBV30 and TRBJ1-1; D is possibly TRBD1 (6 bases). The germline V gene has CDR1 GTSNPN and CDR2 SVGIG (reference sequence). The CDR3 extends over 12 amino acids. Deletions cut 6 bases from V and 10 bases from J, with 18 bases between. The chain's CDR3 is CACHPGVGRAFF. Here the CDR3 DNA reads TGTGCCTGTCACCCAGGGGTTGGGAGAGCTTTCTTT.

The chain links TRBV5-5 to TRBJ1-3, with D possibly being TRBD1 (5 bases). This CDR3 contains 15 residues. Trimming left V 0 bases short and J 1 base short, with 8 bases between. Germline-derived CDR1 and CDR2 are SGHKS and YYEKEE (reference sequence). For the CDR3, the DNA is TGTGCCAGCAGCTTGGGGGGCTTTTCTGGAAACACCATATATTTT. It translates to CASSLGGFSGNTIYF.

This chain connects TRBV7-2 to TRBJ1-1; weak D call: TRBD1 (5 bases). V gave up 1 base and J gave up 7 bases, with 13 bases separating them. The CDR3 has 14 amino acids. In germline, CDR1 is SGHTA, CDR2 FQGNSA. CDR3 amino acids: CASSLDDSRNEAFF. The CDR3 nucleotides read TGTGCCAGCAGCTTAGACGACAGCCGAAATGAAGCTTTCTTT.

DNA for the CDR3: TGTGCCAGCAAATGGCATACTGAAGCTTTCTTT. Its translation: CASKWHTEAFF. V is TRBV2 and J is TRBJ1-1; D gene unclear. CDR3 length: 11 residues. Trimming pared 7 bases from V and 5 bases from J, leaving 8 bases between. CDR1 is SNHLY, CDR2 FYNNEI, per germline. Full variable domain (outside the CDR3, taken from reference TRBV2 and TRBJ1-1): EPEVTQTPSHQVTQMGQEVILRCVPISNHLYFYWYRQILGQKVEFLVSFYNNEISEKSEIFDDQFSVERPDGSNFTLKIRSTKLEDSAMYFCASKWHTEAFFGQGTRLTVV.

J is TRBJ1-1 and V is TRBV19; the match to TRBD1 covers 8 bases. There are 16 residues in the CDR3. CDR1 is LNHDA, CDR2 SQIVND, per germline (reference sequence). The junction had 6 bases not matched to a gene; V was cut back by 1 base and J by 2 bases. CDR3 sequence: CASSIVAGGQNTEAFF. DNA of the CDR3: TGTGCCAGTAGTATAGTGGCAGGGGGCCAAAACACTGAAGCTTTCTTT.

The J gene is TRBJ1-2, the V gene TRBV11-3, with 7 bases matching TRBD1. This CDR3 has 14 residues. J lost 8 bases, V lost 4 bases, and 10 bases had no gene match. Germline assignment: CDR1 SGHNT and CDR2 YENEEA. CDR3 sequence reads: CASSYRQGMEGYTF. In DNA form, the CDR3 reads TGTGCCAGCAGCTATCGACAGGGAATGGAGGGCTACACCTTC.

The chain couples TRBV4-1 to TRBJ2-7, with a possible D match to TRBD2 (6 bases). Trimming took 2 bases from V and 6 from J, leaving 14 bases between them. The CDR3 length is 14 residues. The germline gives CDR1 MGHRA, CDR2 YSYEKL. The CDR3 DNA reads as TGCGCCAGCAGCCAACTAGGGACTTCGGGCGAGCAGTACTTC. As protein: CASSQLGTSGEQYF.

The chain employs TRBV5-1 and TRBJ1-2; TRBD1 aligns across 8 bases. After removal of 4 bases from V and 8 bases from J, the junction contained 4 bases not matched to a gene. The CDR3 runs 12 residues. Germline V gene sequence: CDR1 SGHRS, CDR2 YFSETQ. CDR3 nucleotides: TGCGCCAGCAGCCCAGGGGGCGACGGCTACACCTTC. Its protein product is CASSPGGDGYTF.

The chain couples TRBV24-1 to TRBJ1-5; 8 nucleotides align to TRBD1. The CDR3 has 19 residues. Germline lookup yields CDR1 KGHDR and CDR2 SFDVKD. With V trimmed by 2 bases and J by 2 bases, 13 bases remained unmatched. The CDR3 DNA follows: TGTGCCACCAGTGATTCAGACAGGGGCCCGGATATGGGCAATCAGCCCCAGCATTTT. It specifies CATSDSDRGPDMGNQPQHF.

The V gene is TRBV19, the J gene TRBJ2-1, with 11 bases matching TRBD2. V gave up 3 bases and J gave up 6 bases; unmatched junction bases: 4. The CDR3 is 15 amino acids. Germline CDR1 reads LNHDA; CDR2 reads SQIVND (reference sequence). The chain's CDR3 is CASSMMLAGGNEQFF. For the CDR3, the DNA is TGTGCCAGTAGTATGATGCTAGCGGGAGGCAATGAGCAGTTCTTC.

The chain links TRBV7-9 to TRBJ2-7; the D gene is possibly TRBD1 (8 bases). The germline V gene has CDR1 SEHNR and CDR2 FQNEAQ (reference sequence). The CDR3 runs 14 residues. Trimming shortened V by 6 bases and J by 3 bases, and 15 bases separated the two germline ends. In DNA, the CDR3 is TGTGCCAGCAGAGCAGCGGGACAGGTCTACGAGCAGTACTTC. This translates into CASRAAGQVYEQYF.

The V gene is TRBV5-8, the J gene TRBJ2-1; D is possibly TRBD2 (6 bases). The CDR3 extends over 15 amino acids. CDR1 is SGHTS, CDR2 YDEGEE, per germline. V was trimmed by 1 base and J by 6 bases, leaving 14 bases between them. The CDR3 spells CASSLYGSDINEQFF. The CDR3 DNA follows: TGTGCCAGCAGCTTGTACGGGAGCGATATCAATGAGCAGTTCTTC.

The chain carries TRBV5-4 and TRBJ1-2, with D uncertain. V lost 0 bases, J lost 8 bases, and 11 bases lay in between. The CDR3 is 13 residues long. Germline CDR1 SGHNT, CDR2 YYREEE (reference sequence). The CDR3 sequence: CASSLAEVGGYTF. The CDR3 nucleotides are TGTGCCAGCAGCTTGGCGGAGGTGGGGGGCTACACCTTC. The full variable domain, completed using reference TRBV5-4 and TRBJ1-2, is ETGVTQSPTHLIKTRGQQVTLRCSSQSGHNTVSWYQQALGQGPQFIFQYYREEENGRGNFPPRFSGLQFPNYSSELNVNALELDDSALYLCASSLAEVGGYTFGSGTRLTVV.